This T cell receptor (beta chain) was retrieved from a study of CD8 T cell repertoires and HIV-1 epitope variants. This table comes from immunoSEQ multiplex PCR, and its TCRdb copy is limited to in-frame clones, with some not included. Counted here are over 90,000 clones, just under 75% occurring once; the ten biggest clones make up under 30%. The germline V gene encodes CDR1 SGHNT and CDR2 YYREEE (reference sequence). This CDR3 spans 15 amino acids. Trimming cost V 2 bases and J 5 bases; bases outside gene matches: 10. Sequencing input: uncultured baseline CD8+ T cells from peripheral blood mononuclear cells (PBMCs). This sequence was found in a male donor with HIV. J is TRBJ2-7 and V is TRBV5-4, with 7 bases that match TRBD1. This CDR3 is CASSLNARGKNEQYF. As DNA, the CDR3 is TGTGCCAGCAGCTTAAACGCCAGGGGGAAGAACGAGCAGTACTTC.